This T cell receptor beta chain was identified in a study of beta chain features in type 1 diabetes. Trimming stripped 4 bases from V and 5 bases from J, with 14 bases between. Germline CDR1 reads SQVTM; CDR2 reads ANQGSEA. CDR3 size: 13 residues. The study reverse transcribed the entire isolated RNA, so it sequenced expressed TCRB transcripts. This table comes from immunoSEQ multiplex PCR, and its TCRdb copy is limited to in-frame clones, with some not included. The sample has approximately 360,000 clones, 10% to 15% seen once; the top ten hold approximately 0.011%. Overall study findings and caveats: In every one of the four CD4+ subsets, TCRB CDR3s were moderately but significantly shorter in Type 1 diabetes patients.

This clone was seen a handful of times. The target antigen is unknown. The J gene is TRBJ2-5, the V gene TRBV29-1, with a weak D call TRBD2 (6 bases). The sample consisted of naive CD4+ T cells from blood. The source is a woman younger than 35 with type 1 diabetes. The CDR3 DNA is TGCAGCGTTGCGGGCGGGGTCGGGGAGACCCAGTACTTC. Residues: CSVAGGVGETQYF.